This T cell receptor (beta chain) was documented in a study of cytomegalovirus exposure and HLA in healthy donors. Study as a whole: Early released data had about 80 million unique TCRs, all coming from HLA-typed donors. Of the donors genotyped, several hundred in all, about 80% fell in the Caucasian-associated ancestry cluster.

V lost 2 bases, J lost 3 bases, and 8 bases lay in between. The CDR3 length is 14 residues. Germline CDR1 is SGDLS and CDR2 is YYNGEE. Comment on this clone: What it binds is unknown.

Study-level points and caveats: In a later analysis, at a false discovery rate of 0.05, under 20,000 TCR beta sequences matched HLA alleles. In a later analysis, DRB1 alleles had the most associated TCRs; HLA-C alleles the fewest.

Primers for the PCR totalled 60 Vbeta and 13 Jbeta. Data came from immunoSEQ multiplex PCR; TCRdb stores just in-frame clones and leaves some out. The sample holds roughly 89,000 clones, 75% to 85% seen once. This TCR came from a man between 18 and 35 years old in good health and CMV-seronegative. The sequencing sample was made of PBMCs. V is TRBV9 and J is TRBJ2-2; D possibly corresponds to TRBD1 (7 bases). CDR3 residues: CASSVRGDTGELFF. DNA for the CDR3: TGTGCCAGCAGCGTCAGGGGGGACACCGGGGAGCTGTTTTTT. Looking up the rest from reference TRBV9 and TRBJ2-2 gives the full variable domain: DSGVTQTPKHLITATGQRVTLRCSPRSGDLSVYWYQQSLDQGLQFLIQYYNGEERAKGNILERFSAQQFPDLHSELNLSSLELGDSALYFCASSVRGDTGELFFGEGSRLTVL.